The 13 T cell receptor beta chains presented below share a single source sample, sequenced in a study of a mutant IDH1 vaccine in newly diagnosed glioma. No antigen has been assigned to these receptors. Using immunoSEQ multiplex PCR, the repertoire was profiled, and TCRdb retains in-frame clones only, with some absent. Of tens of thousands of clones detected, 85% to 90% appear once; the ten largest clones hold roughly 0.81%. The time point: week 47, end of study. Every single dose of the vaccine, 300 ug of mutant IDH1 20-mer peptide, came with topical imiquimod. This specimen was PBMCs, taken from a glioma patient whose treatment included an IDH1 peptide vaccine. These receptors originate from a woman aged 45-65 years with glioma.

The chain is built from TRBV18 and TRBJ2-7; 7 bases match TRBD2. The CDR3 has 15 residues. The germline CDR1 and CDR2 sequences are KGHSH and LQKENI. The trim removed 6 bases at V and 0 bases at J, leaving 8 bases unmatched. The CDR3 DNA reads TGTGCCAGCTCCGCGGTGGGCGGGAGCTCCTACGAGCAGTACTTC. It is translated as CASSAVGGSSYEQYF.

This clone showed up just once. V usage is TRBV15 and J usage is TRBJ2-7; D possibly uses TRBD1 or TRBD2 (5 bases each). Trimming left V 0 bases short and J 2 bases short, with 8 bases between. CDR1 and CDR2 from the germline V gene are LNHNV and YYDKDF (reference sequence). The CDR3 totals 14 residues. The CDR3 loop is CATSRELGPYEQYF. The CDR3 nucleotides are TGTGCCACCAGCAGAGAGCTGGGACCCTACGAGCAGTACTTC.

The chain carries TRBV30 and TRBJ2-5, with D maybe TRBD1 (7 bases). The last part of the DNA fits TRBJ2-7 better; the J call may be wrong. This CDR3 spans 13 amino acids. Germline V gene data show CDR1 as GTSNPN and CDR2 as SVGIG (reference sequence). The CDR3 is CAWDGGQSYEQYF. CDR3 nucleotide sequence: TGTGCCTGGGACGGGGGACAGTCCTACGAGCAGTACTTC.

The rearrangement links TRBV19 to TRBJ1-4, with TRBD1 identical over 9 bases. V trimming: 7 bases; J trimming: 7 bases; junction bases outside the gene matches: 7. Germline V gene sequence: CDR1 LNHDA, CDR2 SQIVND (reference sequence). This CDR3 has 14 amino acids. The CDR3 region has the DNA TGTGCCAGTAACACAGGGGGCGTTATTGAAAAACTGTTTTTT. It encodes CASNTGGVIEKLFF.

The chain recombines TRBV27 with TRBJ2-5; possibly TRBD1 or TRBD2 for D (5 bases each). Trimming left V 6 bases short and J 5 bases short, with 10 bases between. This CDR3 is 12 amino acids long. Germline V gene sequence: CDR1 MNHEY, CDR2 SMNVEV (reference sequence). The CDR3 sequence is CASRGVGETQYF. CDR3 bases: TGTGCCAGCAGGGGGGTAGGGGAGACCCAGTACTTC.

The genes are TRBV7-8 and TRBJ2-1; D not resolved. Germline CDR1 SGHVS, CDR2 FQNEAQ. The V end lost 3 bases, the J end lost 7 bases, and 13 bases lay between the germline ends. The CDR3 spans 14 residues. CDR3 protein: CASSFGRRVNEQFF. DNA for the CDR3: TGTGCCAGCAGCTTTGGGCGTCGCGTAAATGAGCAGTTCTTC.

This clone was recorded a few times. The CDR3 carries no conserved terminal phenylalanine or tryptophan, so it likely arises from a read error. The DNA is left out, because the CDR3 cannot be placed on it with certainty; the CDR3 is given as TCRdb lists it. The chain recombines TRBV5-8 with TRBJ1-1. CDR1 and CDR2 (germline): SGHTS, YDEGEE. The CDR3 contains 9 residues when both ends are counted. CDR3 protein: CASSLLRVV.

This clone has at least ten counts. The CDR3 coding sequence is TGTGCCAGCAGTGAAAACAGGGACCAAGAGACCCAGTACTTC. This gives the protein CASSENRDQETQYF. This sequence joins TRBV2 and TRBJ2-5, with D possibly being TRBD1 (6 bases). CDR1 SNHLY and CDR2 FYNNEI come from the germline V gene. V was clipped by 2 bases and J by 0 bases, with 7 bases between them. The CDR3 loop spans 14 amino acids.

J is TRBJ1-1 and V is TRBV7-3; D not resolved. Germline CDR1 is SGHTA and CDR2 is FQGTGA. Trimming stripped 2 bases from V and 3 bases from J, with 7 bases between. The CDR3 consists of 13 residues. The CDR3 sequence: CASSLGLDTEAFF. CDR3 in DNA: TGTGCCAGCAGCTTAGGTCTGGACACTGAAGCTTTCTTT.

V is TRBV5-1 and J is TRBJ1-1, with D possibly matching TRBD1 (6 bases). Trimming stripped 4 bases from V and 7 bases from J, with 14 bases between. The CDR3 spans 13 residues. CDR1 is SGHRS, CDR2 YFSETQ, per germline. CDR3 protein: CASSPGGGSEAFF. The CDR3 region has the DNA TGCGCCAGCAGCCCCGGCGGGGGCAGTGAAGCTTTCTTT.

The J gene is TRBJ2-7, the V gene TRBV28, with D perhaps TRBD1 (5 bases). This CDR3 comprises 11 residues. V lost 5 bases, J lost 9 bases, and 11 bases lay in between. Germline CDR1 MDHEN, CDR2 SYDVKM. In nucleotides, the CDR3 is TGTGCCAGCAGTGGCCCCCAGGGGCAGTACTTC. Its protein is CASSGPQGQYF.

This chain links TRBV18 with TRBJ1-5; 7 positions match TRBD1. Germline CDR1 and CDR2: KGHSH and LQKENI. The CDR3 has 15 amino acids. V shed 3 bases and J 6 bases; nucleotides not matched to a gene: 8. In DNA form, the CDR3 reads TGTGCCAGCTCACCGGAACAGGGGAGGGCTCAGCCCCAGCATTTT. Protein: CASSPEQGRAQPQHF.

This clone was seen more than once but under ten times. Its ends do not fully match the called genes, so a read error is possible. The chain combines TRBV25-1 with TRBJ2-2; TRBD2 agrees at 16 bases. CDR1 is MGHDK, CDR2 SYGVNS, per germline. This CDR3 has 17 amino acids. CDR3 sequence reads: CATRPGLAGGVTAELFF. CDR3 DNA sequence: TGTGCCACCCGACCGGGACTAGCGGGAGGGGTCACCGCGGAGCTGTTTTTT.